The entry that follows covers one TCR beta chain sequence. Antigen unknown. The sample belongs to a study of CD8+CD57+ T cells in acquired aplastic anemia. Genomic DNA templated the TCR beta VDJ and CDR3 profiling. One entry per CDR3 protein, called by TCRdb with MiXCR from the reads. The sample consists of 260,000 or so distinct CDR3 sequences, around half of them appearing once. This CDR3 has 15 amino acids. Germline V gene sequence: CDR1 SGHTA, CDR2 FQGNSA. Losses at the gene ends were 5 bases for V and 9 bases for J; bases not matched to a gene: 10. Points from the study as a whole: Overlapping CD8+ CDR3 repertoires of patients and controls contained some 27 shared sequences.

The authors sequenced patients whose flow cytometry had shown CD8+CD57+ cell expansion. The sample was sorted CD4+, CD8+, or CD8+CD57+ T cells (not recorded which) from PBMCs. The sequence came from a human donor with aplastic anemia. The rearrangement uses TRBV7-2 and TRBJ1-6, with TRBD1 identical over 7 bases. The CDR3 spells CASSPTTGPGSPLHF. The DNA for the CDR3 is TGTGCCAGCAGCCCAACGACAGGGCCGGGTTCACCCCTCCACTTT.